Below, 11 T cell receptor beta chains from the same sample are listed, as sequenced in a study of cytomegalovirus exposure and HLA in healthy donors (dated by TCRdb to between 2016 and 2019). Libraries came from the immunoSEQ multiplex PCR assay. The multiplex PCR relied on a mix of 60 forward primers for TCR Vbeta segments and 13 reverse primers for TCR Jbeta segments. Not all clones reach the TCRdb copy of this immuneACCESS table, which keeps in-frame sequences only. Checked studies attribute under half of the gap to unresolved V genes and leave the rest unexplained. In all, the sample holds roughly 110,000 clones, and approximately 80% of those were seen once. The ten biggest clones cover around 0.9% of the sample. What was sequenced was PBMCs. The receptors come from a woman aged 25 to 39 in good health and CMV-seronegative.

V usage is TRBV6-1 and J usage is TRBJ2-2; 9 nucleotides agree with TRBD1. J was trimmed by 6 bases and V by 4 bases; bases with no gene match: 9. Per germline, CDR1 MNHNS and CDR2 SASEGT. This CDR3 region has 16 residues. The CDR3, as DNA: TGTGCCAGCAGTGCGGGACAGGGTTTGGTGCCCGGGGAGCTGTTTTTT. Residues: CASSAGQGLVPGELFF.

The rearrangement joins TRBV29-1 to TRBJ1-1; D is unresolved. Germline V gives CDR1 SQVTM, CDR2 ANQGSEA. V shed 2 bases and J shed 6 bases, with 16 bases lying between them. This CDR3 is built from 14 residues. The CDR3 coding sequence is TGCAGCGTTGAACTTGCGGGGAGAAGGGCTGAAGCTTTCTTT. Amino acid sequence: CSVELAGRRAEAFF.

This chain joins TRBV7-2 and TRBJ1-5; D perhaps matches TRBD1 (5 bases). Germline V gives CDR1 SGHTA, CDR2 FQGNSA. Trimming took off 3 bases at V and 0 bases at J, with 6 bases between the two ends. This CDR3 comprises 14 residues. The CDR3 loop reads CASSFQGSNQPQHF. Written as DNA, the CDR3 is TGTGCCAGCAGCTTCCAGGGTAGCAATCAGCCCCAGCATTTT.

This clone was counted a few times. The chain has TRBV19 and TRBJ1-1; unclear D gene. Trimming shortened V by 5 bases and J by 3 bases, and 10 bases separated the two germline ends. The CDR3 has 13 amino acids. Per germline, CDR1 LNHDA and CDR2 SQIVND (reference sequence). The CDR3 DNA reads TGTGCCAGTAGTCTGAGGTCGGACACTGAAGCTTTCTTT. Encoded protein: CASSLRSDTEAFF.

The chain has TRBV6-1 and TRBJ2-7; D not resolved. V lost 6 bases and J 3 bases, leaving 6 bases between the germline ends. CDR1 and CDR2 (germline): MNHNS, SASEGT. The CDR3 runs to 11 residues. CDR3 amino acids: CASRERYEQYF. The CDR3 DNA reads TGTGCCAGCAGAGAACGCTACGAGCAGTACTTC.

V is TRBV7-6 and J is TRBJ2-5; TRBD2 agrees at 13 bases. Germline V gene data show CDR1 as SGHVS and CDR2 as FNYEAQ. With V trimmed by 2 bases and J by 2 bases, 5 bases remained unmatched. This CDR3 has 17 amino acids. In DNA, the CDR3 is TGTGCCAGCAGCTTAACCCCGGGACTAGCGGGGCAAGAGACCCAGTACTTC. Amino acid sequence: CASSLTPGLAGQETQYF.

This clone appeared a single time. This rearrangement joins TRBV25-1 to TRBJ1-3; D unresolved. Looked up from germline, CDR1 is MGHDK and CDR2 is SYGVNS. The CDR3 contains 15 residues. V was trimmed by 2 bases and J by 2 bases, leaving 10 bases between them. The CDR3 bases are TGTGCCAGCAGTGAAATAGGAGCTGCTGGAAACACCATATATTTT. Residues: CASSEIGAAGNTIYF.

The CDR3 spells CASRDDRGRIQYF. In DNA form, the CDR3 reads TGTGCCAGCAGGGACGACAGGGGGCGCATTCAGTACTTC. The chain has TRBV2 and TRBJ2-4; 10 nucleotides match TRBD1. The CDR3 contains 13 residues. Germline V gene data show CDR1 as SNHLY and CDR2 as FYNNEI. Trimming removed 6 bases from V and 9 bases from J; junction bases left unmatched: 5.

This chain uses TRBV6-5 with TRBJ1-1, with D unclear. CDR3 length: 15 amino acids. V lost 6 bases and J lost 0, with 14 bases in between. Germline loops: CDR1 MNHEY, CDR2 SVGAGI. CDR3 amino acids: CASRALGLVNTEAFF. In nucleotides, the CDR3 is TGTGCCAGCAGAGCGTTAGGTTTGGTGAACACTGAAGCTTTCTTT.

The rearrangement uses TRBV5-1 and TRBJ2-3, with TRBD2 matching 9 bases. The CDR3 loop spans 16 amino acids. Germline-derived CDR1 and CDR2 are SGHRS and YFSETQ. With 0 bases clipped from V and 6 bases from J, the junction kept 8 bases outside the gene matches. The CDR3 loop reads CASSLAISGSLDTQYF. In nucleotides, the CDR3 is TGCGCCAGCAGCTTGGCTATTAGCGGGAGTTTGGATACGCAGTATTTT.

The rearrangement links TRBV30 to TRBJ2-7; 7 bases are shared with TRBD1. The CDR3 consists of 13 residues. Germline V lookup: CDR1 GTSNPN, CDR2 SVGIG (reference sequence). V trimming: 5 bases; J trimming: 8 bases; junction bases outside the gene matches: 12. DNA of the CDR3: TGTGCCTGGCACCACAGGGGCCTCGGAAAGCAGTACTTC. Amino acids: CAWHHRGLGKQYF.